The clone carrying this T cell receptor beta chain has at least ten counts. Its cognate antigen is unknown. The source of the sample is a study of T-cell reconstitution after alpha-beta-depleted transplantation in children. Findings of the study overall: One year after transplant, T-cell counts and diversity came mostly from newly produced T cells. Surviving recipient T cells and thymic progenitors produced the high day-60 TCRbeta diversity seen in some patients. In patients about two months after transplant, alpha-beta T cells reportedly arose from several hundred expanded graft clones.

Researchers prepared the TCRbeta library using unique molecular identifiers, the study reports. One entry per CDR3 protein, called by TCRdb with MiXCR from the PCR reads. The data contain tens of thousands of distinct CDR3 sequences, just under 5% of them singletons. The source is a boy under two years old who had a stem cell transplant for acute myeloid leukemia, so the T cells may come from the graft donor. The sample consisted of PBMCs, mostly from graft donor cells, taken 180 days after TCRalphabeta/CD19-depleted stem cell transplant.

This CDR3 reads CASSTPFDRTRDTEAFF. In DNA, the CDR3 is TGTGCCAGTAGTACCCCCTTCGACAGGACAAGGGACACTGAAGCTTTCTTT. The chain is built from TRBV19 and TRBJ1-1; maybe TRBD1 (6 bases). From germline, CDR1 is LNHDA and CDR2 SQIVND (reference sequence). This CDR3 contains 17 residues. V lost 4 bases and J 3 bases, leaving 21 bases between the germline ends.